These T cell receptor beta chains were read from a single sample in a study of Graves' ophthalmopathy and Graves' hyperthyroidism. MiXCR, run by TCRdb on the multiplex PCR reads, gives a single entry per CDR3 protein. Altogether 740,000 or so distinct CDR3 sequences are present, around 40% being singletons, with the ten largest covering around 40%. The sample comprised peripheral blood. The receptors derive from an adult man with Graves' ophthalmopathy. CDR3s include the opening cysteine and the closing phenylalanine or tryptophan. A D gene is named only where the DNA matches it firmly. Expanded clones get a size class; other rows say once, few or many, or leave the size out.

D gene	V gene	J gene	clone size	CDR3 length	CDR3 protein	CDR3 DNA
.	TRBV29-1	TRBJ2-5	many	13	CSVGVSPQETQYF	TGCAGCGTTGGGGTTAGCCCCCAAGAGACCCAGTACTTC
TRBD1	TRBV7-2	TRBJ1-1	few	14	CASRLTGGPTEAFF	TGTGCCAGCAGACTGACAGGGGGCCCCACTGAAGCTTTCTTT
.	TRBV29-1	TRBJ1-1	many	13	CSARLAMNTEAFF	TGCAGCGCCCGGTTGGCGATGAACACTGAAGCTTTCTTT
.	TRBV20-1	TRBJ2-7	once	16	CSAGISAVRSSYEQYF	TGCAGTGCTGGTATCTCAGCGGTTCGCAGCTCCTACGAGCAGTACTTC
.	TRBV7-9	TRBJ1-6	once	14	CAIREDGGGSPLHF	TGTGCCATCCGCGAGGACGGCGGTGGTTCACCCCTCCACTTT
TRBD1	TRBV29-1	TRBJ2-2	many	13	CSVAKQGAGELFF	TGCAGCGTCGCAAAACAGGGGGCCGGGGAGCTGTTTTTT
.	TRBV9	TRBJ1-1	many	14	CASSVRAENTEAFF	TGTGCCAGCAGCGTACGGGCGGAGAACACTGAAGCTTTCTTT
TRBD1	TRBV24-1	TRBJ1-5	many	15	CASSPETGRGQPQHF	TGTGCCAGCAGTCCGGAGACAGGGCGAGGTCAGCCCCAGCATTTT
.	TRBV7-6	TRBJ2-5	.	18	CASSLDRRTERSEETQYF	TGTGCCAGCAGCCTCGACAGGCGGACAGAACGTTCCGAAGAGACCCAGTACTTC
TRBD1	TRBV20-1	TRBJ2-7	many	14	CSAPGQGISYEQYF	TGCAGTGCTCCGGGACAGGGGATATCCTACGAGCAGTACTTC
.	TRBV5-6	TRBJ2-5	few	15	CASSLEGLVRETQYF	TGCGCCAGCAGCTTGGAAGGCTTAGTTAGGGAGACCCAGTACTTC
TRBD1	TRBV10-3	TRBJ1-2	many	13	CAISTTGTYGYTF	TGTGCCATCAGCACGACAGGGACCTATGGCTACACCTTC
.	TRBV19	TRBJ1-5	.	12	CAGRRPNQPQHF	TGTGCCGGTAGGCGTCCCAATCAGCCCCAGCATTTT
.	TRBV24-1	TRBJ2-5	.	16	CASSYSLRSGQETQYF	TGTGCCAGCAGTTACTCGCTCCGCAGCGGCCAAGAGACCCAGTACTTC
TRBD1	TRBV7-9	TRBJ2-2	.	14	CASSFGQGRGELFF	TGTGCCAGCAGCTTCGGACAGGGCAGGGGGGAGCTGTTTTTT
TRBD1	TRBV25-1	TRBJ2-2	once	16	CASSYGTGGNTGELFF	TGTGCCAGCAGCTACGGGACAGGGGGGAACACCGGGGAGCTGTTTTTT
.	TRBV29-1	TRBJ1-1	many	14	CSVTSPQMNTEAFF	TGCAGCGTCACCTCCCCACAGATGAACACTGAAGCTTTCTTT
TRBD1	TRBV9	TRBJ1-1	few	14	CASSLTGGRNEAFF	TGTGCCAGCAGCTTAACAGGGGGCCGCAATGAAGCTTTCTTT
.	TRBV7-2	TRBJ2-5	.	15	CASSLRQGWWETQYF	TGTGCCAGCAGTTTAAGGCAGGGATGGTGGGAGACCCAGTACTTC
.	TRBV10-3	TRBJ1-1	.	13	CAISGHQNTEAFF	TGTGCCATCAGTGGACACCAGAACACTGAAGCTTTCTTT
.	TRBV7-9	TRBJ2-2	.	17	CASRGQRAVSNTGELFF	TGTGCCAGCCGCGGACAGCGAGCTGTCTCGAACACCGGGGAGCTGTTTTTT
.	TRBV10-1	TRBJ2-6	many	14	CASSPGSGANVLTF	TGCGCCAGTAGTCCTGGCTCTGGGGCCAACGTCCTGACTTTC
.	TRBV6-5	TRBJ2-5	many	13	CASSYGGQETQYF	TGTGCCAGCAGTTACGGCGGCCAAGAGACCCAGTACTTC
.	TRBV5-5	TRBJ2-6	.	17	CASSSENRASGANVLTF	TGTGCCAGCAGCAGTGAGAACAGGGCCTCTGGGGCCAACGTCCTGACTTTC
.	TRBV7-3	TRBJ2-1	few	13	CASSSGGFDSQFF	TGTGCCAGCAGCTCTGGGGGGTTCGATTCCCAGTTCTTC
.	TRBV10-2	TRBJ1-6	many	14	CASSESGTNSPLHF	TGCGCCAGCAGTGAGTCAGGGACTAATTCACCCCTCCACTTT